Listed here are 18 T cell receptor beta chains from one sample, sequenced in a study of identifying expanded T cells in peripheral blood. Some clones are missing from TCRdb's copy, which holds only in-frame ones; the method was immunoSEQ multiplex PCR. The sample yields about 110,000 clones, 80% to 90% seen once. The sequenced sample was blood. The receptors stem from a person between 18 and 69 years old in good health.

This rearrangement joins TRBV5-5 to TRBJ2-7, with D hard to call. V was cut by 0 bases and J by 3 bases, with 10 bases left in between. The CDR3 is 14 residues long. The germline V gene encodes CDR1 SGHKS and CDR2 YYEKEE (reference sequence). The CDR3 DNA follows: TGTGCCAGCAGCTTGGGGGGTCCTCTCTACGAGCAGTACTTC. Translation gives CASSLGGPLYEQYF. Full variable domain (outside the CDR3, taken from reference TRBV5-5 and TRBJ2-7): DAGVTQSPTHLIKTRGQQVTLRCSPISGHKSVSWYQQVLGQGPQFIFQYYEKEERGRGNFPDRFSARQFPNYSSELNVNALLLGDSALYLCASSLGGPLYEQYFGPGTRLTVT.

The sample holds one count of this clone. V and J are TRBV5-4 and TRBJ1-4, with 9 bases identical to TRBD1. The CDR3 contains 15 residues. The germline V gene has CDR1 SGHNT and CDR2 YYREEE (reference sequence). V lost 4 bases to trimming and J lost 5 bases; unmatched junction nucleotides: 6. The CDR3 coding sequence is TGTGCCAGCAGCCCTCCGGGACAGGGAAATGAAAAACTGTTTTTT. The encoded protein is CASSPPGQGNEKLFF.

The chain's CDR3 is CASRSSGGDTQYF. DNA of the CDR3: TGTGCCAGCAGATCTAGCGGGGGGGATACGCAGTATTTT. The rearrangement uses TRBV7-9 and TRBJ2-3, with 11 bases fitting TRBD2. The CDR3 sequence is 13 residues long. CDR1 is SEHNR, CDR2 FQNEAQ, per germline (reference sequence). The junction had 2 bases not matched to a gene; V was cut back by 6 bases and J by 6 bases.

This clone was recorded only once. The chain links TRBV6-1 to TRBJ1-5; no reliable D call. The ends were cut back, 2 bases at V and 3 bases at J, with 8 bases in the middle. Germline V gives CDR1 MNHNS, CDR2 SASEGT. The CDR3 totals 14 residues. The CDR3 DNA reads TGTGCCAGCAGTGAATTGTGGGACAATCAGCCCCAGCATTTT. Protein: CASSELWDNQPQHF.

CDR3 protein: CASSLVGAGGGYTF. The CDR3 nucleotides read TGTGCCAGCAGCTTAGTCGGGGCAGGGGGTGGCTACACCTTC. The chain joins TRBV11-2 to TRBJ1-2; 7 bases agree with TRBD1. This CDR3 has 14 residues. J lost 7 bases, V lost 1 base, and 6 bases had no gene match. Germline CDR1 reads SGHAT; CDR2 reads FQNNGV.

V and J are TRBV30 and TRBJ2-4; no reliable D call. CDR1 is GTSNPN, CDR2 SVGIG, per germline (reference sequence). Trimming shortened V by 5 bases and J by 11 bases, and 10 bases separated the two germline ends. CDR3 length: 10 residues. CDR3 protein: CAWGRTVQYF. The CDR3 DNA follows: TGTGCCTGGGGAAGGACCGTTCAGTACTTC. The full variable domain, in which reference TRBV30 and TRBJ2-4 provide the parts outside the CDR3, is SQTIHQWPATLVQPVGSPLSLECTVEGTSNPNLYWYRQAAGRGLQLLFYSVGIGQISSEVPQNLSASRPQDRQFILSSKKLLLSDSGFYLCAWGRTVQYFGAGTRLSVL.

The chain recombines TRBV10-3 with TRBJ1-3, with D possibly being TRBD1 (5 bases). This CDR3 spans 14 amino acids. V was clipped by 9 bases and J by 4 bases, with 16 bases between them. The V gene's germline CDR1 is ENHRY and CDR2 SYGVKD. CDR3 sequence (DNA): TGTGCCATTCATCTGGGGGGATCGGGAAACACCATATATTTT. Translation gives CAIHLGGSGNTIYF.

The genes are TRBV7-2 and TRBJ2-2, with a possible D match to TRBD1 (6 bases). V gave up 5 bases and J gave up 2 bases, with 12 bases separating them. The CDR3 spans 15 residues. CDR1 SGHTA and CDR2 FQGNSA come from the germline V gene. The CDR3 DNA follows: TGTGCCAGCAGCCCGAGGGGGACCAACACCGGGGAGCTGTTTTTT. Amino acid sequence: CASSPRGTNTGELFF.

The chain combines TRBV21-1 with TRBJ2-2; the D call of TRBD2 is as the table states it, not checked on the DNA. TRBV21-1 is a recognized pseudogene. The CDR3 length is 19 residues. The CDR3 DNA is TGTGCCAGCAGCAAAATAGGGCGAACAGGAGGGTTCGGGACCGGGGAGCTGTTTTTT. This sequence encodes CASSKIGRTGGFGTGELFF.

The chain links TRBV4-3 to TRBJ1-5; tentatively, D is TRBD1 (5 bases). The CDR3 consists of 16 residues. Trimming cost V 4 bases and J 5 bases, with 18 bases left between them. Germline V gene data show CDR1 as LGHNA and CDR2 as YSLEER. The DNA for the CDR3 is TGCGCCAGCAGCCGAGGACATACGGGGTTGGATCAGCCCCAGCATTTT. Protein product: CASSRGHTGLDQPQHF.

J is TRBJ2-1 and V is TRBV7-2, with 7 bases identical to TRBD2. This CDR3 is 15 amino acids long. With V trimmed by 0 bases and J by 6 bases, 5 bases remained unmatched. Germline CDR1 and CDR2: SGHTA and FQGNSA. CDR3 nucleotide sequence: TGTGCCAGCAGCTTAGCGGGGGGGTCGGGCAATGAGCAGTTCTTC. Amino acid sequence: CASSLAGGSGNEQFF.

V and J are TRBV29-1 and TRBJ2-5; the match to TRBD2 covers 10 bases. Germline CDR1 reads SQVTM; CDR2 reads ANQGSEA. The CDR3 loop spans 14 amino acids. V dropped 4 bases and J dropped 0; count of bases not matched to a gene: 2. The CDR3 protein is CSVVLAGDQETQYF. The CDR3 DNA follows: TGCAGCGTTGTCCTAGCGGGGGACCAAGAGACCCAGTACTTC.

The chain carries TRBV18 and TRBJ1-1; 9 nucleotides line up with TRBD1. The CDR3 runs 16 residues. V gave up 2 bases and J gave up 1 base; unmatched junction bases: 5. Germline lookup yields CDR1 KGHSH and CDR2 LQKENI. The CDR3 DNA reads TGTGCCAGCTCACCAATAGGGACAGGGAAGAACACTGAAGCTTTCTTT. Protein sequence: CASSPIGTGKNTEAFF.

The chain couples TRBV7-2 to TRBJ2-1; 7 positions match TRBD2. In germline, CDR1 is SGHTA, CDR2 FQGNSA. V gave up 2 bases and J gave up 8 bases; unmatched junction bases: 12. The CDR3 has 16 residues. The CDR3 spells CASSLLGLMGGDEQFF. The CDR3 bases are TGTGCCAGCAGCTTATTGGGACTCATGGGGGGGGATGAGCAGTTCTTC.

The chain has TRBV19 and TRBJ2-7; 8 nucleotides match TRBD1. This CDR3 comprises 15 residues. Germline V gene data show CDR1 as LNHDA and CDR2 as SQIVND (reference sequence). V shed 3 bases and J 4 bases; nucleotides not matched to a gene: 8. CDR3 DNA: TGTGCCAGTAGTATCCGGGCAGGGGGCGTTTACGAGCAGTACTTC. It translates to CASSIRAGGVYEQYF.

With regard to this clone: A read error may produce the germline difference seen at one junction end. The CDR3 DNA reads as TGTGCCAGCCGTTACCGTCAGAGGGAGACCTATGGCTACACCTTC. It specifies CASRYRQRETYGYTF. The J gene is TRBJ1-2, the V gene TRBV6-5; D gene ambiguous. The CDR3 is made up of 15 amino acids. CDR1 and CDR2 (germline): MNHEY, SVGAGI.

This chain uses TRBV7-2 with TRBJ1-2; 10 nucleotides align to TRBD1. CDR3 length equals 15 residues. Germline CDR1 and CDR2: SGHTA and FQGNSA. V lost 1 base, J lost 8 bases, and 7 bases stayed unmatched. The CDR3 DNA follows: TGTGCCAGCAGCTTAGTTGGGGACAGGGGAGGAGGCTACACCTTC. Encoded protein: CASSLVGDRGGGYTF.

To note about this clone: A junction end diverges from the germline sequence, so it may reflect a read error. The gene calls are TRBV5-1 and TRBJ2-2; tentatively, D is TRBD1 (5 bases). This CDR3 region has 16 residues. Germline CDR1 reads SGHRS; CDR2 reads YFSETQ. The CDR3 region is CASSLADQADTRELFF. CDR3 bases: TGCGCCAGCAGCTTGGCCGACCAGGCGGACACCAGGGAGCTGTTTTTT.